This passage covers 32 T cell receptor beta chains from one sample sequenced in a study of radiation and T cells in renal cell carcinoma. The protocol was immunoSEQ multiplex PCR, while the TCRdb copy is restricted to in-frame clones and leaves out a portion. The repertoire holds about 50,000 clones, 65% to 90% seen once, with under 35% in the top ten. Noted time point: baseline pretreatment blood. Noted treatment: 15 Gy SBRT to primary tumor, nephrectomy 4 weeks later. The specimen comprised blood, sampled from a patient whose treatment included radiotherapy and nephrectomy. These receptors were collected from a woman aged 70-85 years with renal cell carcinoma.

The V call is TRBV7-2, the J call TRBJ1-2; 8 bases line up with TRBD1. Trimming cost V 5 bases and J 4 bases; bases outside gene matches: 9. CDR1 is SGHTA and CDR2 is FQGNSA in the germline V gene. CDR3 size: 15 residues. CDR3 sequence (DNA): TGTGCCAGCAGCCCCGAAGTGGGGACAGGCTATGGCTACACCTTC. This translates into CASSPEVGTGYGYTF.

The chain uses TRBV11-3 and TRBJ2-7, with D maybe TRBD2 (5 bases). The CDR3 loop spans 14 amino acids. Germline V CDR1 and CDR2: SGHNT, YENEEA. The ends were cut back, 11 bases at V and 1 base at J, with 18 bases in the middle. Here the CDR3 reads CAPWLGSWSYEQYF. The CDR3 DNA reads TGTGCCCCCTGGCTGGGGAGTTGGTCCTACGAGCAGTACTTC.

The count of this clone is one. The V gene is TRBV30, the J gene TRBJ1-2, with 11 bases matching TRBD1. Germline CDR1 and CDR2: GTSNPN and SVGIG (reference sequence). CDR3 length: 13 residues. V lost 4 bases to trimming and J lost 7 bases; unmatched junction nucleotides: 5. CDR3 residues: CAWKGQGVSGYTF. CDR3 sequence (DNA): TGTGCCTGGAAGGGACAGGGGGTTAGTGGCTACACCTTC.

The chain recombines TRBV5-1 with TRBJ2-3; 7 bases fit TRBD2. V lost 1 base, J lost 0 bases, and 5 bases stayed unmatched. Germline CDR1 and CDR2: SGHRS and YFSETQ. This CDR3 is 16 amino acids long. CDR3 sequence reads: CASSLSSGSSTDTQYF. As DNA, the CDR3 is TGCGCCAGCAGCTTGTCTAGCGGTTCTAGCACAGATACGCAGTATTTT.

The rearrangement joins TRBV7-3 to TRBJ1-1, with D possibly being TRBD1 (6 bases). The germline V gene has CDR1 SGHTA and CDR2 FQGTGA. Trimming pared 8 bases from V and 3 bases from J, leaving 13 bases between. The CDR3 is 13 residues long. The CDR3, as DNA: TGTGCCAGCTCCAGGGGTGTGGACACTGAAGCTTTCTTT. Translating it yields CASSRGVDTEAFF.

V is TRBV9 and J is TRBJ2-2; D uncertain. The length of the CDR3 is 14 residues. The V gene lost 4 bases and the J gene lost 5 bases, with 12 bases spanning the gap. The germline CDR1 and CDR2 sequences are SGDLS and YYNGEE. CDR3: CASSKRGNTGELFF. The CDR3 DNA sequence: TGTGCCAGCAGCAAACGAGGTAATACCGGGGAGCTGTTTTTT.

This clone is deemed medium-sized. This sequence joins TRBV20-1 and TRBJ1-1; 7 nucleotides align to TRBD1. Germline V gene data show CDR1 as DFQATT and CDR2 as SNEGSKA (reference sequence). CDR3 length equals 11 residues. The V and J ends lost 4 bases and 6 bases, in that order; junction bases with no gene match: 2. CDR3 amino acids: CSAIGTAEAFF. Written as DNA, the CDR3 is TGCAGTGCTATAGGGACAGCTGAAGCTTTCTTT.

The J gene is TRBJ1-3, the V gene TRBV7-2; tentatively, D is TRBD1 (5 bases). Trimming took off 1 base at V and 4 bases at J, with 11 bases between the two ends. Germline CDR1 is SGHTA and CDR2 is FQGNSA. The CDR3 totals 15 residues. The CDR3 bases are TGTGCCAGCAGCTTAGTCAGGGAGGTCGGAAACACCATATATTTT. Residues: CASSLVREVGNTIYF.

As DNA, the CDR3 is TGCGCCAGCAGCCGCCCAGGTATTGTGGGTGGAACCGGGGAGCTGTTTTTT. Amino acid sequence: CASSRPGIVGGTGELFF. The chain links TRBV4-1 to TRBJ2-2; D unclear. The CDR3 is made up of 17 amino acids. CDR1 and CDR2 (germline): MGHRA, YSYEKL. Trimming stripped 4 bases from V and 5 bases from J, with 20 bases between.

This chain links TRBV5-1 with TRBJ2-5; 8 bases are a match to TRBD1. Trimming cost V 4 bases and J 13 bases; bases outside gene matches: 15. This CDR3 contains 14 residues. Germline CDR1 and CDR2: SGHRS and YFSETQ. The CDR3, as DNA: TGCGCCAGCAGCCGGGAAGACGTCCGGGACAGGTGGTACTTC. Its translation is CASSREDVRDRWYF.

The rearrangement uses TRBV19 and TRBJ2-1; 10 bases are shared with TRBD2. Germline lookup yields CDR1 LNHDA and CDR2 SQIVND (reference sequence). The CDR3 has 17 residues. The V gene end was trimmed by 6 bases and the J gene end by 10 bases; junction bases not matched to a gene: 18. This chain's CDR3 is CASRRLSKREGRWEQFF. CDR3 coding DNA: TGTGCCAGTAGGCGCCTCTCGAAGCGGGAGGGCCGATGGGAGCAGTTCTTC.

Only a few counts were recorded for this clone. The chain links TRBV2 to TRBJ2-7, with 10 bases lining up with TRBD1. The length of the CDR3 is 15 residues. The germline CDR1 and CDR2 sequences are SNHLY and FYNNEI. Trimming removed 2 bases from V and 4 bases from J; junction bases left unmatched: 5. The CDR3, as DNA: TGTGCCAGCAGTGAACAGGGACAGGGGCAGTACGAGCAGTACTTC. Protein sequence: CASSEQGQGQYEQYF.

J is TRBJ2-1 and V is TRBV29-1, with D perhaps TRBD1 (6 bases). The V gene lost 6 bases and the J gene lost 6 bases, with 12 bases spanning the gap. In germline, CDR1 is SQVTM, CDR2 ANQGSEA. The CDR3 contains 12 residues. CDR3 loop: CSVRQGPNEQFF. The CDR3 region has the DNA TGCAGCGTGAGGCAGGGGCCCAATGAGCAGTTCTTC.

This clone was found a few times. This rearrangement joins TRBV4-1 to TRBJ1-4; D perhaps matches TRBD1 (6 bases). Germline CDR1 reads MGHRA; CDR2 reads YSYEKL. The CDR3 runs to 15 residues. Trimming stripped 5 bases from V and 8 bases from J, with 18 bases between. For the CDR3, the DNA is TGCGCCAGCAGCGACCAGGACAGCGGTGTGGAAAAACTGTTTTTT. Residues: CASSDQDSGVEKLFF.

Comment on this clone: This sample includes further DNA sequences coding for the same CDR3. V is TRBV27 and J is TRBJ2-1; 8 bases line up with TRBD2. Trimming removed 5 bases from V and 0 bases from J; junction bases left unmatched: 3. CDR1 MNHEY and CDR2 SMNVEV come from the germline V gene (reference sequence). This CDR3 has 15 amino acids. Here the CDR3 reads CASSPGGSSYNEQFF. CDR3 in DNA: TGTGCCAGCAGTCCGGGGGGGAGCTCCTACAATGAGCAGTTCTTC.

J is TRBJ2-2 and V is TRBV5-1; 10 bases agree with TRBD2. Unmatched junction bases numbered 2, after V lost 4 bases and J lost 5 bases. The CDR3 totals 14 residues. CDR1 and CDR2 (germline): SGHRS, YFSETQ. The CDR3 DNA reads TGCGCCAGCAGCCCGACTAGCGGGACCGGGGAGCTGTTTTTT. This sequence encodes CASSPTSGTGELFF. The full variable domain, rest sourced from reference TRBV5-1 and TRBJ2-2, is KAGVTQTPRYLIKTRGQQVTLSCSPISGHRSVSWYQQTPGQGLQFLFEYFSETQRNKGNFPGRFSGRQFSNSRSEMNVSTLELGDSALYLCASSPTSGTGELFFGEGSRLTVL.

The chain couples TRBV19 to TRBJ2-3; 10 bases agree with TRBD2. Germline V gives CDR1 LNHDA, CDR2 SQIVND (reference sequence). V gave up 7 bases and J gave up 0 bases; unmatched junction bases: 7. There are 16 residues in the CDR3. CDR3 bases: TGTGCCAGTACCGAGCGGGGGGGGTCTAGCACAGATACGCAGTATTTT. Translation: CASTERGGSSTDTQYF.

This clone has just one count. J is TRBJ2-7 and V is TRBV30, with D unclear. The CDR3 has 11 amino acids. In germline, CDR1 is GTSNPN, CDR2 SVGIG (reference sequence). Trimming left V 2 bases short and J 3 bases short, with 5 bases between. This CDR3 is CAWSSGYEQYF. CDR3 nucleotide sequence: TGTGCCTGGAGTTCAGGCTACGAGCAGTACTTC.

This chain joins TRBV5-1 and TRBJ2-5, with TRBD2 identical over 9 bases. Germline assignment: CDR1 SGHRS and CDR2 YFSETQ. V trimming: 1 base; J trimming: 4 bases; junction bases outside the gene matches: 5. The CDR3 loop spans 15 amino acids. Written as DNA, the CDR3 is TGCGCCAGCAGCTTGATGCGGGAGGGCCCAGAGACCCAGTACTTC. This sequence encodes CASSLMREGPETQYF.

The chain links TRBV2 to TRBJ2-1, with 9 positions matching TRBD1. This CDR3 is built from 15 residues. J was trimmed by 7 bases and V by 6 bases; bases with no gene match: 10. The germline CDR1 and CDR2 sequences are SNHLY and FYNNEI. DNA for the CDR3: TGTGCCAGCAGCCCTGAGGACAGGGGTCCTAATGAGCAGTTCTTC. Translation: CASSPEDRGPNEQFF.

The table lists this clone with a few counts. The gene calls are TRBV19 and TRBJ1-6; D not resolved. Trimming took off 6 bases at V and 5 bases at J, with 11 bases between the two ends. Germline V gene data show CDR1 as LNHDA and CDR2 as SQIVND (reference sequence). This CDR3 has 14 amino acids. CDR3 sequence: CASREGSDNSPLHF. The DNA for the CDR3 is TGTGCCAGTAGAGAAGGGTCGGATAATTCACCCCTCCACTTT. The full variable domain, completed using reference TRBV19 and TRBJ1-6, is DGGITQSPKYLFRKEGQNVTLSCEQNLNHDAMYWYRQDPGQGLRLIYYSQIVNDFQKGDIAEGYSVSREKKESFPLTVTSAQKNPTAFYLCASREGSDNSPLHFGNGTRLTVT.

The J gene is TRBJ1-2, the V gene TRBV2; D is unclear. V lost 1 base and J 8 bases, leaving 11 bases between the germline ends. The CDR3 extends over 13 amino acids. Per the germline V gene, CDR1 is SNHLY and CDR2 is FYNNEI. The CDR3 DNA follows: TGTGCCAGCAGTGAAGGGGCTCTACGCGGCTACACCTTC. Translation: CASSEGALRGYTF.

The rearrangement uses TRBV25-1 and TRBJ1-2; unclear D gene. V gave up 4 bases and J gave up 4 bases, with 10 bases separating them. Germline V gene sequence: CDR1 MGHDK, CDR2 SYGVNS. The CDR3 loop spans 13 amino acids. CDR3 region: CASSASDRYGYTF. Written as DNA, the CDR3 is TGTGCCAGCAGTGCCTCAGATCGCTATGGCTACACCTTC.

V gene TRBV6-1 combines with J gene TRBJ2-7; D is perhaps TRBD1 or TRBD2 (6 bases each). In germline, CDR1 is MNHNS, CDR2 SASEGT. V was shortened by 8 bases and J by 0 bases, with 17 bases between the two germline ends. CDR3 length: 15 residues. The CDR3: CASLLGGGGSYEQYF. For the CDR3, the DNA is TGTGCCAGCCTTCTGGGCGGAGGGGGCTCCTACGAGCAGTACTTC.

This chain uses TRBV7-2 with TRBJ2-3; D is perhaps TRBD2 (6 bases). This CDR3 is built from 15 residues. Germline-derived CDR1 and CDR2 are SGHTA and FQGNSA. The V and J ends lost 1 base and 3 bases respectively, with 11 bases between them. CDR3 amino acids: CASSLVAAGTDTQYF. CDR3 DNA: TGTGCCAGCAGCTTAGTAGCGGCGGGGACAGATACGCAGTATTTT.

V usage is TRBV2 and J usage is TRBJ2-5, with D tentatively TRBD2 (7 bases). CDR1 is SNHLY, CDR2 FYNNEI, per germline. The CDR3 runs to 15 residues. V lost 10 bases and J 1 base, leaving 19 bases between the germline ends. This chain's CDR3 is CAIAAGGPFQETQYF. CDR3 DNA sequence: TGTGCCATAGCAGCCGGGGGGCCCTTCCAAGAGACCCAGTACTTC.

This clone was detected once. This chain uses TRBV2 with TRBJ1-1; no clear D gene. The CDR3 length is 13 residues. The germline V and J ends were trimmed by 5 bases and 4 bases, with 11 bases remaining between them. Germline V gene data show CDR1 as SNHLY and CDR2 as FYNNEI. Here the CDR3 reads CASSSRLITEAFF. CDR3 sequence (DNA): TGTGCCAGCAGTTCACGACTAATCACTGAAGCTTTCTTT.

This clone was seen once. The chain has TRBV16 and TRBJ1-2; the match to TRBD1 covers 8 bases. The trim removed 5 bases at V and 8 bases at J, leaving 4 bases unmatched. The CDR3 consists of 12 residues. CDR1 and CDR2 (germline): KGHSY, FQNENV. The CDR3 is CASSSRGRGYTF. The CDR3 coding sequence is TGTGCCAGCAGCTCCAGGGGGCGCGGCTACACCTTC.

The rearrangement joins TRBV5-1 to TRBJ1-6; possible D gene TRBD1, 6 bases. The CDR3 length is 15 residues. Trimming cost V 4 bases and J 7 bases, with 15 bases left between them. Looked up from germline, CDR1 is SGHRS and CDR2 is YFSETQ. For the CDR3, the DNA is TGCGCCAGCAGCCCCGAGGGGGGGTTCAATTCACCCCTCCACTTT. Its protein product is CASSPEGGFNSPLHF.

The genes are TRBV11-2 and TRBJ2-1, with 9 bases that match TRBD1. CDR3 length: 15 residues. Germline CDR1 and CDR2: SGHAT and FQNNGV. V lost 4 bases and J lost 3; bases outside the gene matches: 4. The CDR3 DNA is TGTGCCAGCAGCTCGGGACAGGGCCACTACAATGAGCAGTTCTTC. The encoded protein is CASSSGQGHYNEQFF.

The sample holds a few counts of this clone. J is TRBJ1-1 and V is TRBV5-1, with unresolved D. The CDR3 extends over 15 amino acids. Trimming stripped 0 bases from V and 0 bases from J, with 9 bases between. The germline gives CDR1 SGHRS, CDR2 YFSETQ. Here the CDR3 DNA reads TGCGCCAGCAGCTTGGTAGGTGAGCTGAACACTGAAGCTTTCTTT. It codes for CASSLVGELNTEAFF.

The rearrangement uses TRBV15 and TRBJ2-5; a possible D gene is TRBD1 (6 bases). Germline-derived CDR1 and CDR2 are LNHNV and YYDKDF (reference sequence). The V gene lost 2 bases and the J gene lost 5 bases, with 18 bases spanning the gap. CDR3 length equals 16 residues. CDR3 in amino acids: CATSRRGTGQGETQYF. The CDR3 DNA follows: TGTGCCACCAGCAGAAGGGGAACGGGGCAGGGGGAGACCCAGTACTTC.